These 22 T cell receptor beta chains originate from one sample sequenced in a study of T cells in Graves' hyperthyroidism and ophthalmopathy. Researchers amplified the TCR beta CDR3 regions from RNA transcripts. Researchers ran a first-round RT-PCR on the TCR CDR3 using the HTBI primer set. TCRdb used MiXCR to reprocess the multiplex PCR reads, holding one entry per CDR3 protein. The profile shows around 690,000 distinct CDR3 sequences, about a fifth of them singletons. Sequenced input: blood. The receptors originated from a young man with Graves' ophthalmopathy.

This clonotype was recorded a few times. Just one base apart from a much larger clone, this may be a read error. V gene TRBV28 combines with J gene TRBJ2-7; TRBD2 aligns across 9 bases. Germline assignment: CDR1 MDHEN and CDR2 SYDVKM. V was clipped by 5 bases and J by 5 bases; unmatched bases: 13. This CDR3 has 16 residues. The DNA of the CDR3 is TGTGCCAGCAGTCCCGGCGGGACTAGCACGGTCCACGAGCAGTACTTC. It encodes CASSPGGTSTVHEQYF.

The chain couples TRBV9 to TRBJ2-7, with D possibly matching TRBD2 (8 bases). Germline assignment: CDR1 SGDLS and CDR2 YYNGEE. The CDR3 contains 15 residues. V was trimmed by 4 bases and J by 4 bases, leaving 18 bases between them. CDR3 in DNA: TGTGCCAGCAGCCCCGGGGGGGGACAGATTTACGAGCAGTACTTC. As protein: CASSPGGGQIYEQYF. The variable domain in full, with the rest retrieved from reference TRBV9 and TRBJ2-7, is DSGVTQTPKHLITATGQRVTLRCSPRSGDLSVYWYQQSLDQGLQFLIQYYNGEERAKGNILERFSAQQFPDLHSELNLSSLELGDSALYFCASSPGGGQIYEQYFGPGTRLTVT.

This chain joins TRBV7-9 and TRBJ2-7; tentatively, D is TRBD1 (6 bases). Per germline, CDR1 SEHNR and CDR2 FQNEAQ (reference sequence). Between the trimmed V and J ends, which lost 5 bases and 4 bases, there was a span of 15 bases. This CDR3 is built from 14 residues. In nucleotides, the CDR3 is TGTGCCAGCAGCGAAGGACAGCGGCTTTACGAGCAGTACTTC. It specifies CASSEGQRLYEQYF.

This clonotype was seen many times. The rearrangement joins TRBV28 to TRBJ1-1; D ambiguous. CDR1 MDHEN and CDR2 SYDVKM come from the germline V gene. CDR3 length equals 12 residues. The ends were cut back, 6 bases at V and 2 bases at J, with 7 bases in the middle. The CDR3 loop is CASRKINTEAFF. Written as DNA, the CDR3 is TGTGCCAGCAGGAAAATAAACACTGAAGCTTTCTTT.

This clonotype showed up just a few times. J is TRBJ2-1 and V is TRBV7-9; maybe TRBD1 (5 bases). V dropped 4 bases and J dropped 6 bases, with 7 bases sitting between them. Per the germline V gene, CDR1 is SEHNR and CDR2 is FQNEAQ (reference sequence). The CDR3 totals 12 residues. The DNA of the CDR3 is TGTGCCAGCAGCTCAGGGTCCAATGAGCAGTTCTTC. This encodes CASSSGSNEQFF.

The J gene is TRBJ1-1, the V gene TRBV10-3, with D possibly matching TRBD1 (5 bases). Germline V gives CDR1 ENHRY, CDR2 SYGVKD. CDR3 length equals 14 residues. V was clipped by 3 bases and J by 5 bases, with 13 bases between them. The CDR3 bases are TGTGCCATCAGTGAACGGGGGGTGGGGACTGAAGCTTTCTTT. Its protein product is CAISERGVGTEAFF.

This clonotype appeared a few times. The gene calls are TRBV28 and TRBJ1-5; no firm D call. Germline CDR1 is MDHEN and CDR2 is SYDVKM. The CDR3 contains 13 residues. V was pared by 9 bases and J by 4 bases, with 13 bases between. The CDR3 loop is CASTVNLNQPQHF. CDR3 nucleotides: TGTGCCAGTACTGTGAACTTAAATCAGCCCCAGCATTTT.

V usage is TRBV18 and J usage is TRBJ1-6, with 12 bases identical to TRBD1. Germline V gene lookup returns CDR1 KGHSH and CDR2 LQKENI. Trimming removed 2 bases from V and 7 bases from J; junction bases left unmatched: 3. The CDR3 consists of 16 residues. CDR3 sequence reads: CASSPWDRGQNSPLHF. CDR3 nucleotide sequence: TGTGCCAGCTCACCATGGGACAGGGGGCAGAATTCACCCCTCCACTTT.

The rearrangement uses TRBV7-2 and TRBJ2-7; 8 nucleotides line up with TRBD2. The germline gives CDR1 SGHTA, CDR2 FQGNSA. This CDR3 spans 15 amino acids. V lost 5 bases to trimming and J lost 4 bases; unmatched junction nucleotides: 10. The chain's CDR3 is CASSRSGRGAYEQYF. The CDR3 nucleotides read TGTGCCAGCAGCCGCAGCGGGAGAGGTGCGTACGAGCAGTACTTC. Variable domain in full (rest from reference TRBV7-2 and TRBJ2-7): GAGVSQSPSNKVTEKGKDVELRCDPISGHTALYWYRQSLGQGLEFLIYFQGNSAPDKSGLPSDRFSAERTGGSVSTLTIQRTQQEDSAVYLCASSRSGRGAYEQYFGPGTRLTVT.

This clonotype was recorded only once. J is TRBJ2-2 and V is TRBV27, with TRBD2 identical over 12 bases. The junction had 5 bases not matched to a gene; V was cut back by 3 bases and J by 9 bases. From germline, CDR1 is MNHEY and CDR2 SMNVEV (reference sequence). The CDR3 has 15 amino acids. The CDR3 DNA sequence: TGTGCCAGCAGTTTCCTGACTAGCGGGAGAAGGGAGCTGTTTTTT. Its translation is CASSFLTSGRRELFF.

The J gene is TRBJ2-7, the V gene TRBV5-1; D unclear. The CDR3 covers 15 residues. Per germline, CDR1 SGHRS and CDR2 YFSETQ. The V end lost 0 bases, the J end lost 3 bases, and 13 bases lay between the germline ends. The CDR3 region has the DNA TGCGCCAGCAGCTTGGCAAGGGCGGATTACTACGAGCAGTACTTC. Amino acids: CASSLARADYYEQYF. The variable domain in full, with the rest retrieved from reference TRBV5-1 and TRBJ2-7, is KAGVTQTPRYLIKTRGQQVTLSCSPISGHRSVSWYQQTPGQGLQFLFEYFSETQRNKGNFPGRFSGRQFSNSRSEMNVSTLELGDSALYLCASSLARADYYEQYFGPGTRLTVT.

V and J are TRBV11-1 and TRBJ2-1; 10 bases agree with TRBD2. This CDR3 spans 16 amino acids. Germline loops: CDR1 SGHAT, CDR2 FQDESV (reference sequence). The V segment lost 5 bases and the J segment 9 bases; nucleotides outside the gene matches: 13. In nucleotides, the CDR3 is TGTGCCAGCAGCCAAGAGCCCCTAGCGGGAGTGGGTGAGCAGTTCTTC. Protein: CASSQEPLAGVGEQFF.

This clonotype came up once. The CDR3 nucleotides are TGTGCCAGCAGTTTAACTTTTAGGGCAGGGGGAGACTATGGCTACACCTTC. It encodes CASSLTFRAGGDYGYTF. This chain joins TRBV12-3 or TRBV12-4 and TRBJ1-2, with 7 bases identical to TRBD1. This CDR3 has 17 amino acids. J was trimmed by 3 bases and V by 2 bases; bases with no gene match: 12.

This rearrangement joins TRBV11-2 to TRBJ2-1; the D is unclear. Germline V gives CDR1 SGHAT, CDR2 FQNNGV. The CDR3 contains 16 residues. V was shortened by 2 bases and J by 6 bases, with 17 bases between the two germline ends. In nucleotides, the CDR3 is TGTGCCAGCAGCTTAAGTGTGTTAGCTGCTTTCAATGAGCAGTTCTTC. Translating it yields CASSLSVLAAFNEQFF.

The gene calls are TRBV4-1 and TRBJ2-5, with 8 bases matching TRBD1. Germline V gives CDR1 MGHRA, CDR2 YSYEKL. With 4 bases clipped from V and 4 bases from J, the junction kept 8 bases outside the gene matches. This CDR3 contains 15 residues. In DNA form, the CDR3 reads TGCGCCAGCAGCCTGTTTGCAGGGGGCGCAGAGACCCAGTACTTC. It yields the protein CASSLFAGGAETQYF.

This clonotype has a handful of counts. This chain joins TRBV27 and TRBJ2-7; tentatively, D is TRBD2 (6 bases). The CDR3 has 15 amino acids. Germline V lookup: CDR1 MNHEY, CDR2 SMNVEV (reference sequence). Between the trimmed V and J ends, which lost 2 bases and 4 bases, there was a span of 15 bases. The CDR3, as DNA: TGTGCCAGCAGTTTAAAGGCGGGGATGGGTTACGAGCAGTACTTC. It specifies CASSLKAGMGYEQYF.

This clonotype was detected a few times. Here the CDR3 DNA reads TGTGCCAGCAGCCAAGATCCGGCAGGGACCTACGAGCAGTACTTC. As protein: CASSQDPAGTYEQYF. The chain carries TRBV3-1 and TRBJ2-7; possible D gene TRBD1, 5 bases. Germline loops: CDR1 LGHDT, CDR2 YNNKEL (reference sequence). Trimming stripped 0 bases from V and 2 bases from J, with 11 bases between. This CDR3 spans 15 amino acids.

This clonotype was detected only a few times. J is TRBJ2-5 and V is TRBV11-2, with 9 bases lining up with TRBD1. Trimming cost V 7 bases and J 2 bases; bases outside gene matches: 5. Per the germline V gene, CDR1 is SGHAT and CDR2 is FQNNGV. The CDR3 spans 14 residues. The CDR3: CASNPTGGQETQYF. For the CDR3, the DNA is TGTGCCAGCAACCCGACAGGGGGACAAGAGACCCAGTACTTC.

This clonotype was seen a handful of times. The chain joins TRBV15 to TRBJ2-3; 9 bases match TRBD1. The germline gives CDR1 LNHNV, CDR2 YYDKDF (reference sequence). The CDR3 is 15 residues long. Germline trimming cut 7 bases from V and 4 bases from J; bases unmatched to any gene: 9. The CDR3 region is CATNTGTGYADTQYF. The DNA for the CDR3 is TGTGCCACCAATACCGGGACAGGGTACGCAGATACGCAGTATTTT.

This rearrangement joins TRBV4-3 to TRBJ2-1; 8 positions agree with TRBD1. J was trimmed by 3 bases and V by 4 bases; bases with no gene match: 14. CDR1 LGHNA and CDR2 YSLEER come from the germline V gene. This CDR3 comprises 18 residues. The CDR3 reads CASSPRLLRDRIYNEQFF. The CDR3 DNA sequence: TGCGCCAGCAGCCCCCGACTTCTCCGGGACAGGATCTACAATGAGCAGTTCTTC.

In its sample, this clonotype was seen many times. This chain links TRBV30 with TRBJ1-5, with 7 bases matching TRBD1. This CDR3 is 14 amino acids long. After removal of 2 bases from V and 2 bases from J, the junction contained 3 bases not matched to a gene. CDR1 GTSNPN and CDR2 SVGIG come from the germline V gene (reference sequence). For the CDR3, the DNA is TGTGCCTGGAGTCTCGGGACAGGCAATCAGCCCCAGCATTTT. It yields the protein CAWSLGTGNQPQHF.

This clonotype has only a few counts. The genes are TRBV3-1 and TRBJ2-3; TRBD2 matches at 9 bases. J was trimmed by 2 bases and V by 2 bases; bases with no gene match: 11. Germline V gives CDR1 LGHDT, CDR2 YNNKEL (reference sequence). The CDR3 totals 18 residues. The CDR3 DNA sequence: TGTGCCAGCAGCCAATCTGCGGGAGGGGAAGAGCTCACAGATACGCAGTATTTT. As protein: CASSQSAGGEELTDTQYF.